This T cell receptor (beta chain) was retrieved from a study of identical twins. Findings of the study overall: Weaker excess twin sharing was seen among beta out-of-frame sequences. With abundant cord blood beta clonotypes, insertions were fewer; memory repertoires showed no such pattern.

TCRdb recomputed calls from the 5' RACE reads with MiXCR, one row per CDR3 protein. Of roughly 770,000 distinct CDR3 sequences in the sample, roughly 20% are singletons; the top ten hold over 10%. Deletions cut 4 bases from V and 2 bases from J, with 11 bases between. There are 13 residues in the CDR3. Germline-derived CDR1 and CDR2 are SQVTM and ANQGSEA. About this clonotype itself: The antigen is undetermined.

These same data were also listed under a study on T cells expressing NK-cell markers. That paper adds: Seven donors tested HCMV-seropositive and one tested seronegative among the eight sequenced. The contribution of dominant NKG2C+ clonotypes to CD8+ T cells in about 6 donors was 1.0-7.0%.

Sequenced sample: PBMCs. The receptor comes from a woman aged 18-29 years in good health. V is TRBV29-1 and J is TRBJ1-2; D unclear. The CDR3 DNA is TGCAGCGTTGCCCCAGGACCCAACTATGGCTACACCTTC. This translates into CSVAPGPNYGYTF. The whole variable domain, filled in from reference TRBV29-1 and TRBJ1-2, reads SAVISQKPSRDICQRGTSLTIQCQVDSQVTMMFWYRQQPGQSLTLIATANQGSEATYESGFVIDKFPISRPNLTFSTLTVSNMSPEDSSIYLCSVAPGPNYGYTFGSGTRLTVV.